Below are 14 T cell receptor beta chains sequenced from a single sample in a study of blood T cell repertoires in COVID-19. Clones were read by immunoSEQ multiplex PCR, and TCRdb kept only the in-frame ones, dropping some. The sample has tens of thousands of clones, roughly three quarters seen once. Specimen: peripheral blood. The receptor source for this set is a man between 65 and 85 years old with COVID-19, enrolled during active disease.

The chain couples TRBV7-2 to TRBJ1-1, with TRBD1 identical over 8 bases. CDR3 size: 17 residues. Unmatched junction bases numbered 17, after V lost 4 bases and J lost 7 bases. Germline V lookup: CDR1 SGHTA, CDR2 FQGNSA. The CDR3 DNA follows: TGTGCCAGCAGCTCCGAGCAGGGGGCGGAGTGGCGCAATGAAGCTTTCTTT. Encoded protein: CASSSEQGAEWRNEAFF.

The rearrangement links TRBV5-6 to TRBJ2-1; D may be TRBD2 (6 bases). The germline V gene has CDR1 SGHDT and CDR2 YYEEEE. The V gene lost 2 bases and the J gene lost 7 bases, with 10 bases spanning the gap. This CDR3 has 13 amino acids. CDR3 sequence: CASSFAGRNEQFF. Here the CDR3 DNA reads TGTGCCAGCAGCTTTGCAGGGAGGAATGAGCAGTTCTTC.

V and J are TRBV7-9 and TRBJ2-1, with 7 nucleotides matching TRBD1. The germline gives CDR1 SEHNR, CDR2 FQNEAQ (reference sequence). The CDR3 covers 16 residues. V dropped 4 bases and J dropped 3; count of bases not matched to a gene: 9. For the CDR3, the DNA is TGTGCCAGCAGCTACGGACAGGCCTTCCTCTACAATGAGCAGTTCTTC. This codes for CASSYGQAFLYNEQFF.

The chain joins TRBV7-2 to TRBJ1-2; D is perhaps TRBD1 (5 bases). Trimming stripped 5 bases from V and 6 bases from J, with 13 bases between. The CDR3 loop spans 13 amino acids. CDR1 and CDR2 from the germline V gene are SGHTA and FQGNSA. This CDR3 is CASSPSGMDGYTF. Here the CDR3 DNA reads TGTGCCAGCAGCCCATCAGGGATGGATGGCTACACCTTC.

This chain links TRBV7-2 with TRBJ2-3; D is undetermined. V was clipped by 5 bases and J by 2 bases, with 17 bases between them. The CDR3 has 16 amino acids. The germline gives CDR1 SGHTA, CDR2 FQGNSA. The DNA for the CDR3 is TGTGCCAGCAGCCTGCTAGGTGGGTTGCCCACAGATACGCAGTATTTT. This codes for CASSLLGGLPTDTQYF.

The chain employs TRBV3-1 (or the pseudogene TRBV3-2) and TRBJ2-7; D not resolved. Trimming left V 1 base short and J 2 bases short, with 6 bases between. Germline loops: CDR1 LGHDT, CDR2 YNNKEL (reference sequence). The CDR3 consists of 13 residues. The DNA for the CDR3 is TGTGCCAGCAGCCAAGCGGTGACCTACGAGCAGTACTTC. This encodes CASSQAVTYEQYF.

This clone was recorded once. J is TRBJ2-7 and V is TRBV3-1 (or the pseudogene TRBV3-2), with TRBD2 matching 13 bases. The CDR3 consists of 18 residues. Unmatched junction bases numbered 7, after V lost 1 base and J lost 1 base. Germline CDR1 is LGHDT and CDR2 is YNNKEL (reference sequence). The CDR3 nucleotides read TGTGCCAGCAGCCAAGCTTTCCGGACTAGCGGGAGTTCCTACGAGCAGTACTTC. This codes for CASSQAFRTSGSSYEQYF.

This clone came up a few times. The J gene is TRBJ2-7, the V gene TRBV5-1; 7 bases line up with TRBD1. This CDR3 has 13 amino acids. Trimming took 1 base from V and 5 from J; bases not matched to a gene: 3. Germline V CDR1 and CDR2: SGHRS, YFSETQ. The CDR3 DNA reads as TGCGCCAGCAGCTTGACAGGGGCCAACGAGCAGTACTTC. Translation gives CASSLTGANEQYF.

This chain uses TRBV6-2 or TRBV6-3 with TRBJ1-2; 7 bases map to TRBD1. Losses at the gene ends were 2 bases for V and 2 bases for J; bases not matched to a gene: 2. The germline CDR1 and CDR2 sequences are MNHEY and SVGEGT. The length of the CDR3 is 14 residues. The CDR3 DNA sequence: TGTGCCAGCAGTTACCGGACAGGAAACTATGGCTACACCTTC. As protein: CASSYRTGNYGYTF.

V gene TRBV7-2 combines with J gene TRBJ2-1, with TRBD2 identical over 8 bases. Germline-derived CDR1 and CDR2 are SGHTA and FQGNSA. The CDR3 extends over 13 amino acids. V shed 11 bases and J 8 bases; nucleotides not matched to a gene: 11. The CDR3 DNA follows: TGTGCCCCGGTGGGACTAGGGGGGTATGAGCAGTTCTTC. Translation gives CAPVGLGGYEQFF.

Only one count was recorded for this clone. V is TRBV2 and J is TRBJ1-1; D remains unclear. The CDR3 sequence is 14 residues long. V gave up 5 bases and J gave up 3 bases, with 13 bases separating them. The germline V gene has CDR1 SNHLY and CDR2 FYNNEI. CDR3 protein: CASSIEDEYTEAFF. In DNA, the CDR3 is TGTGCCAGCAGTATCGAGGATGAGTACACTGAAGCTTTCTTT.

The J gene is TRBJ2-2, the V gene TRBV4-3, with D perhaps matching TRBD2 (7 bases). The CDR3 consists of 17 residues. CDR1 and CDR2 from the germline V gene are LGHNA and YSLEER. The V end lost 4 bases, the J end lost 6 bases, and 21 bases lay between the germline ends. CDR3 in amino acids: CASSPGGGSPSAGELFF. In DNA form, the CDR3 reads TGCGCCAGCAGCCCTGGGGGGGGCAGCCCGTCGGCCGGGGAGCTGTTTTTT.

CDR3 residues: CASRRGGTGGAEAFF. In DNA form, the CDR3 reads TGTGCCAGCCGGAGAGGTGGGACAGGGGGGGCTGAAGCTTTCTTT. The chain uses TRBV9 and TRBJ1-1; 11 nucleotides agree with TRBD1. Per germline, CDR1 SGDLS and CDR2 YYNGEE. This CDR3 contains 15 residues. The trim removed 7 bases at V and 6 bases at J, leaving 11 bases unmatched. The whole variable domain, filled in from reference TRBV9 and TRBJ1-1, reads DSGVTQTPKHLITATGQRVTLRCSPRSGDLSVYWYQQSLDQGLQFLIQYYNGEERAKGNILERFSAQQFPDLHSELNLSSLELGDSALYFCASRRGGTGGAEAFFGQGTRLTVV.

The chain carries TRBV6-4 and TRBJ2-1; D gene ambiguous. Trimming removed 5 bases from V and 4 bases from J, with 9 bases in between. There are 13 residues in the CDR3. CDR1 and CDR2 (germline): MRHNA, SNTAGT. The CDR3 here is CASSSQVYNEQFF. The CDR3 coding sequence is TGTGCCAGCAGTTCCCAGGTATACAATGAGCAGTTCTTC.